The rows below give T cell receptor beta chains drawn from one sample of a study of blood T cell repertoires in COVID-19. The protocol was immunoSEQ multiplex PCR, while the TCRdb copy is restricted to in-frame clones and leaves out a portion. The sample yields 35,000 to 50,000 clones, about 85% seen once. The sequenced material came from peripheral blood. These receptors all stem from a woman over 75 with active COVID-19. The conserved cysteine and the conserved F or W are not part of the CDR3 here. Each record gives: V gene, CDR3 protein.

v_call: TRBV28
cdr3_aa: ASSPRQTDTQY

v_call: TRBV7-9
cdr3_aa: ASSSPARGVANYGYT

v_call: TRBV28
cdr3_aa: ASSFGGQGARKTQY

v_call: TRBV21-1
cdr3_aa: ASRGKGDTEAF

v_call: TRBV5-1
cdr3_aa: ASSLQGRMETQY

v_call: TRBV27
cdr3_aa: ASNHLARGVAF

v_call: TRBV10-3
cdr3_aa: ASLQGREGPAF

v_call: TRBV7-2
cdr3_aa: ASSYRESSYEQY

v_call: TRBV2
cdr3_aa: ASSARQQETQY

v_call: TRBV2
cdr3_aa: ASKTSGYNEQF

v_call: TRBV20-1
cdr3_aa: SAAGLQPQH

v_call: TRBV11-2
cdr3_aa: ASSSTGPETQY

v_call: TRBV5-4
cdr3_aa: ASSWDINTDTQY

v_call: TRBV19
cdr3_aa: ASKAANYGYT

v_call: TRBV14
cdr3_aa: ASSQFPGDGRVQY

v_call: TRBV19
cdr3_aa: ASSTGTGGAFGYT

v_call: TRBV7-4
cdr3_aa: ASSSGQAEKLF

v_call: TRBV7-2
cdr3_aa: ASSLAGPSGGPNEQF

v_call: TRBV7-9
cdr3_aa: ASSPGGPLDNEQF

v_call: TRBV9
cdr3_aa: ASSANRGQNTEAF

v_call: TRBV4-1
cdr3_aa: ASSHPGTGGEKLF

v_call: TRBV5-8
cdr3_aa: ASSLAGGVRNSPLH

v_call: TRBV3-1/TRBV3-2
cdr3_aa: ASRDTGSYEQY

v_call: TRBV6-5
cdr3_aa: ASSQGAYGYT

v_call: TRBV9
cdr3_aa: ASSALFLGGEAF